This TCR beta chain was found in a study of T cells in Graves' hyperthyroidism and ophthalmopathy. Study-level points and caveats: A 13 V-J signature model discriminated ophthalmopathy versus stable hyperthyroidism.

J lost 6 bases, V lost 6 bases, and 7 bases had no gene match. The V gene's germline CDR1 is SGHTA and CDR2 FQGNSA. This CDR3 has 13 residues. Many counts were recorded for this clonotype. Its antigen is unknown. Researchers amplified the TCR beta CDR3 regions from RNA transcripts. TCR CDR3 regions were first amplified by RT-PCR with HTBI primers. TCRdb itself ran the multiplex PCR reads through MiXCR, one entry per CDR3 protein. The data hold some 800,000 distinct CDR3 sequences, with approximately 40% observed a single time. The chain carries TRBV7-2 and TRBJ1-2; 7 nucleotides line up with TRBD1. Sequencing input: blood. The receptor comes from a man in his late teens or twenties with Graves' hyperthyroidism. This chain's CDR3 is CASREQGRDGYTF. Written as DNA, the CDR3 is TGTGCCAGCAGGGAACAGGGGAGAGATGGCTACACCTTC. Full variable domain (rest looked up from reference TRBV7-2 and TRBJ1-2): GAGVSQSPSNKVTEKGKDVELRCDPISGHTALYWYRQSLGQGLEFLIYFQGNSAPDKSGLPSDRFSAERTGGSVSTLTIQRTQQEDSAVYLCASREQGRDGYTFGSGTRLTVV.